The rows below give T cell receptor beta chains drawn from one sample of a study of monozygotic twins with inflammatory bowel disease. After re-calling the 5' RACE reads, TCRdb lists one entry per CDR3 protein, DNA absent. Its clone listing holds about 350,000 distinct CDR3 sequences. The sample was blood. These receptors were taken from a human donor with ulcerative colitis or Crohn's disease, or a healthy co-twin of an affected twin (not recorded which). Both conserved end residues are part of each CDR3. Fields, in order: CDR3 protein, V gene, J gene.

CAVSRGYNEQFF,TRBV24-1,TRBJ2-1
CASSQDLTGQVVGGSNQPQHF,TRBV4-1,TRBJ1-5
CASSILTGETVETQYF,TRBV5-1,TRBJ2-5
CASSLIAGAGGELFF,TRBV12-3/TRBV12-4,TRBJ2-2
CASSREGSTDTQYF,TRBV5-1,TRBJ2-3
CASSLAFANEQFF,TRBV7-2,TRBJ2-1
CASRGSGLANDEQYF,TRBV5-1,TRBJ2-7
CASSPDRDYEQYF,TRBV28,TRBJ2-7
CASSQSYTIYF,TRBV3-1,TRBJ1-3
CASSLNRVGTGELFF,TRBV2,TRBJ2-2
CASSPRQGFGETQYF,TRBV4-1,TRBJ2-5
CASSQDRAGGPGEQFF,TRBV4-1,TRBJ2-1
CAWSLGANEQFF,TRBV30,TRBJ2-1
CASSSNTNYEQYF,TRBV2,TRBJ2-7
CASSLKDYEQYF,TRBV28,TRBJ2-7
CSVRMNTEAFF,TRBV29-1,TRBJ1-1
CASSLPQETQYF,TRBV5-1,TRBJ2-5
CASSPGTYNTEAFF,TRBV12-3/TRBV12-4,TRBJ1-1
CSASDGSKETQYF,TRBV20-1,TRBJ2-5
CASSRDGRYEQYF,TRBV7-9,TRBJ2-7
CASSSPGGVYEQYF,TRBV5-4,TRBJ2-7
CASSSPTGGASGNTIYF,TRBV7-2,TRBJ1-3
CAISDRGTNSPLHF,TRBV10-3,TRBJ1-6
CASSQMGRVATEAFF,TRBV4-1,TRBJ1-1
CASSFRERNSPLHF,TRBV27,TRBJ1-6
CASSILGVDTQYF,TRBV7-3,TRBJ2-3
CASSQDPTSGADTQYF,TRBV4-3,TRBJ2-3
CASRSRADNTGELFF,TRBV12-3/TRBV12-4,TRBJ2-2
CASSETNTGELFF,TRBV5-6,TRBJ2-2
CSASRDDRDGYTF,TRBV20-1,TRBJ1-2
CASRDVGKNIQYF,TRBV6-6,TRBJ2-4
CASSQGGGFYNEQFF,TRBV7-9,TRBJ2-1
CASSLAGQTDTQYF,TRBV7-2,TRBJ2-3
CASSLASGHSDTQYF,TRBV5-1,TRBJ2-3
CASSTTGAWNTEAFF,TRBV5-1,TRBJ1-1
CATSRGGSDTEAFF,TRBV15,TRBJ1-1
CASSPQPDRARGSNQPQHF,TRBV3-1,TRBJ1-5
CASSVDRGNQPQHF,TRBV5-5,TRBJ1-5
CSVGVSYEQYF,TRBV29-1,TRBJ2-7
CSVIRGRNTEAFF,TRBV29-1,TRBJ1-1
CASSLATGRGNEQFF,TRBV5-1,TRBJ2-1
CASSLGPYGNQPQHF,TRBV7-2,TRBJ1-5
CASSIITGDSKQYF,TRBV7-9,TRBJ2-7
CASSQGVGTEAFF,TRBV14,TRBJ1-1
CASSLDPAGQALF,TRBV7-2,TRBJ1-1
CASSLGINQPQHF,TRBV6-4,TRBJ1-5
CASSSLTSGVYEQYF,TRBV5-1,TRBJ2-7
CASSPPGQGGNEQFF,TRBV18,TRBJ2-1